This T cell receptor beta chain was profiled in a study of blood T cell repertoires in COVID-19. The CDR3 is 16 amino acids. Trimming cost V 2 bases and J 6 bases; bases outside gene matches: 10. Germline assignment: CDR1 MNHEY and CDR2 SVGAGI. Authors' processing steps: Reference gene primer amplification gave nucleated cell count estimates. Measured with immunoSEQ multiplex PCR; TCRdb has only the in-frame clones, and not every one. V and J calls and clone size are copied from that table; D and trimming were computed from the DNA. The sample lists some 250,000 clones; approximately 86% were seen once.

The V call is TRBV6-5, the J call TRBJ2-1; 7 nucleotides align to TRBD2. The clonotype originates from a woman in her 30s with acute or convalescent COVID-19. The sample taken for sequencing was peripheral blood. CDR3 sequence reads: CASSYELARAGNEQFF. CDR3 in DNA: TGTGCCAGCAGTTACGAACTAGCGCGAGCGGGCAATGAGCAGTTCTTC.